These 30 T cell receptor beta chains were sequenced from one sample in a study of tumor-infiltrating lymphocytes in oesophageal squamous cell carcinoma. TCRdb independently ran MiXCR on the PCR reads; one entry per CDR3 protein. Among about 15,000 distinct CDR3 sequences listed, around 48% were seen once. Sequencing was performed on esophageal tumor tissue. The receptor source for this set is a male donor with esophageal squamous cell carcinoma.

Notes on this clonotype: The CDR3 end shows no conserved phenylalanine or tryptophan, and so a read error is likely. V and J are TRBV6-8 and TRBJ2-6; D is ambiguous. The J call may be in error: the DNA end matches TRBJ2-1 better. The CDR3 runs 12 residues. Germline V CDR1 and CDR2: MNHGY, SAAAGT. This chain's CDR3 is CASCRFGNEQFC. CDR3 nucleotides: TGTGCCAGCTGCCGCTTTGGGAATGAGCAGTTCTGC.

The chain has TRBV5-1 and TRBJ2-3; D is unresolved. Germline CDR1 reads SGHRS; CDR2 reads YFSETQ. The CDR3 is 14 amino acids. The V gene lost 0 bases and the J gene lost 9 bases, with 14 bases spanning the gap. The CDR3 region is CASSLARTQGTQYF. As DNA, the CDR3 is TGCGCCAGCAGCTTGGCGCGCACCCAAGGGACGCAGTATTTT.

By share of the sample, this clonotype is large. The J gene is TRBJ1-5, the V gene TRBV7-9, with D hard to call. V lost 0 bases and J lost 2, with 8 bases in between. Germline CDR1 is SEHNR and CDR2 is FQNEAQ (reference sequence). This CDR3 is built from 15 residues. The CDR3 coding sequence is TGTGCCAGCAGCTTAGCTTCGGACGGCAATCAGCCCCAGCATTTT. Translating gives CASSLASDGNQPQHF.

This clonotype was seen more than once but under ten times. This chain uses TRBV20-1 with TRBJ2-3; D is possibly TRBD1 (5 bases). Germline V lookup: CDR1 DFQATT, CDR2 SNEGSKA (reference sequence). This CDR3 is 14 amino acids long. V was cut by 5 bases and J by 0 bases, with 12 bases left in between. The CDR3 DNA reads TGCAGTGCTCTGGACAATCCTAGCACAGATACGCAGTATTTT. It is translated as CSALDNPSTDTQYF.

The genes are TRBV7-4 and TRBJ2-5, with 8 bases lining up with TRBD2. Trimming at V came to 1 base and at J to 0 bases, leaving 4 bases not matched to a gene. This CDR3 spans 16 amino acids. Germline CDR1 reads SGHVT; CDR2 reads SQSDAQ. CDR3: CASSLVTTSDQETQYF. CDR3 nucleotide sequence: TGTGCCAGCAGCTTAGTGACGACTAGCGACCAAGAGACCCAGTACTTC.

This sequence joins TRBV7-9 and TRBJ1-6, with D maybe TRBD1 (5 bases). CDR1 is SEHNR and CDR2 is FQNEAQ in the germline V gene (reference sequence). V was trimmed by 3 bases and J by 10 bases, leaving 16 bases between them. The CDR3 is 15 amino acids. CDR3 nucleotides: TGTGCCAGCAGCTTGGAGGGCAGGGTCGAATCACCCCTCCACTTT. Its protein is CASSLEGRVESPLHF.

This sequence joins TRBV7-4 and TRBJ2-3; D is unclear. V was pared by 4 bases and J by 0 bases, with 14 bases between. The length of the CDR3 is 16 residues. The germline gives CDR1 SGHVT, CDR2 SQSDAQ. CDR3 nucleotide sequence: TGTGCCAGCAGCTCTCCACTTACCCTTAGCACAGATACGCAGTATTTT. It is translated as CASSSPLTLSTDTQYF.

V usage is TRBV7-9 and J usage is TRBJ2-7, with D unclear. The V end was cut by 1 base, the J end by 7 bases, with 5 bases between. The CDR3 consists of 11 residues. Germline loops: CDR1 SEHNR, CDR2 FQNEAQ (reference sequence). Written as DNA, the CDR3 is TGTGCCAGCAGCTTAGTCCGGGAGCAGTACTTC. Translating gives CASSLVREQYF.

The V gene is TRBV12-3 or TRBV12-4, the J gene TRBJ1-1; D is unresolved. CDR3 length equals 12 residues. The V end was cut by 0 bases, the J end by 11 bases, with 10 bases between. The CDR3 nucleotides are TGTGCCAGCAGTTTAGCGGCGGGAGGGGCTTTCTTT. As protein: CASSLAAGGAFF.

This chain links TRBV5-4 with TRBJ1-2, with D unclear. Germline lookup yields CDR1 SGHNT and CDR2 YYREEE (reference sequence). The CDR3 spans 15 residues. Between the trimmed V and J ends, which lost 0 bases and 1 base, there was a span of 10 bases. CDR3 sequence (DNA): TGTGCCAGCAGCTTGGGTGGAGGCGGTAACTATGGCTACACCTTC. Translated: CASSLGGGGNYGYTF.

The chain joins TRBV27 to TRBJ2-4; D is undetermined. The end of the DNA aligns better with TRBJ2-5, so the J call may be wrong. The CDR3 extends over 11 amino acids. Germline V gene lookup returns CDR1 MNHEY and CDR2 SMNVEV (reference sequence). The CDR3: CASSLRETQYF. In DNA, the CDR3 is TGTGCCAGCAGTTTACGAGAGACCCAGTACTTC.

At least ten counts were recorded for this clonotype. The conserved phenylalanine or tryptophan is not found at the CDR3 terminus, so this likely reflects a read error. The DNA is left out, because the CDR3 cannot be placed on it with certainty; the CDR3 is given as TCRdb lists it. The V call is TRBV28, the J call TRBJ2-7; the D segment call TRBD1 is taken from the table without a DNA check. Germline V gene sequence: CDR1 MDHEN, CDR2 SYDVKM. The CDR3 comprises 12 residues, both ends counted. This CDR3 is CASSLCGGTGSR.

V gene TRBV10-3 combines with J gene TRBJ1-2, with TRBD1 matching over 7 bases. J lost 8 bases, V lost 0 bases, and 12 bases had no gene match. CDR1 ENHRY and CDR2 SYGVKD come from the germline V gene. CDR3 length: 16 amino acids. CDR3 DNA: TGTGCCATCAGTGAGTCGGGACAGTCGGGGTCTCAAGGCTACACCTTC. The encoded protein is CAISESGQSGSQGYTF.

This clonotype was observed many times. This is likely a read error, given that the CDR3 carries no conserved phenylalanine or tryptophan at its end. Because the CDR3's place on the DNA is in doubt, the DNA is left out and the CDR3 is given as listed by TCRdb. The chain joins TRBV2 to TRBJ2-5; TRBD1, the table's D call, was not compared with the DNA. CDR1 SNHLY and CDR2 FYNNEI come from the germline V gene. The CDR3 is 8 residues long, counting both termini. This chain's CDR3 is CASRSSGG.

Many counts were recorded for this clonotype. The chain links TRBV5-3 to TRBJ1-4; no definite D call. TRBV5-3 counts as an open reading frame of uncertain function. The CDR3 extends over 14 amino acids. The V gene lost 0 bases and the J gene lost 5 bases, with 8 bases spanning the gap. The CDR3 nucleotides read TGTGCCAGAAGCTTGGCGTCAGTCAATGAAAAACTGTTTTTT. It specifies CARSLASVNEKLFF.

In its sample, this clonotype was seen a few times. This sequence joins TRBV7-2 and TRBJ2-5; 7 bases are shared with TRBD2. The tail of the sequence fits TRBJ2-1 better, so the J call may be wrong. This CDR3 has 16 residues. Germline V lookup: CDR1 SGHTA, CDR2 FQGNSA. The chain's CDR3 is CASSWRLASNHNEQFF. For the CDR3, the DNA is TGTGCCAGCAGCTGGCGACTAGCAAGTAATCACAATGAGCAGTTCTTC.

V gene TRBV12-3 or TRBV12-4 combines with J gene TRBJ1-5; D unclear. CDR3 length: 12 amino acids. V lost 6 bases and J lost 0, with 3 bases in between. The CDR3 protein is CASRNSNQPQHF. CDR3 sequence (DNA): TGTGCCAGCAGAAATAGCAATCAGCCCCAGCATTTT.

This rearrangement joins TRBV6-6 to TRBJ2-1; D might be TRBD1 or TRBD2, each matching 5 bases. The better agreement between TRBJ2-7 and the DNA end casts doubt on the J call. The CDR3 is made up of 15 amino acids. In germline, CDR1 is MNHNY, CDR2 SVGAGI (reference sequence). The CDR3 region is CASSQGRDPYNEQYF. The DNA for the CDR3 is TGTGCCAGCAGTCAGGGTCGGGACCCCTACAATGAGCAGTACTTC.

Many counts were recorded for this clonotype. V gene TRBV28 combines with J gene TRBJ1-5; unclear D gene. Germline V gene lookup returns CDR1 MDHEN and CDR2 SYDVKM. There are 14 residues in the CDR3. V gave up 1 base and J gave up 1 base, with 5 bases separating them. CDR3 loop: CASSLSGSNQPQHF. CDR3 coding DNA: TGTGCCAGCAGTTTATCGGGAAGCAATCAGCCCCAGCATTTT.

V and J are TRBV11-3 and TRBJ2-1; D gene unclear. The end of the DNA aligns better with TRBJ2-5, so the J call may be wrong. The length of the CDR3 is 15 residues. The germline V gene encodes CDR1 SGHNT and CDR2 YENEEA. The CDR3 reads CASSLVKRCQETQYF. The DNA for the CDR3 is TGTGCCAGCAGCTTAGTTAAGCGTTGTCAAGAGACCCAGTACTTC.

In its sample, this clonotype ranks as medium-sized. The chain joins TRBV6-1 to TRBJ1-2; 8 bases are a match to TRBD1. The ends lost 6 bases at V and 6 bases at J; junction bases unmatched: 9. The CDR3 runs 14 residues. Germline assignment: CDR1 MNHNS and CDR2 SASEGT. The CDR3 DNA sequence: TGTGCCAGCAGGGGAGGACAGGGCCCCCATGGCTACACCTTC. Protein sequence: CASRGGQGPHGYTF.

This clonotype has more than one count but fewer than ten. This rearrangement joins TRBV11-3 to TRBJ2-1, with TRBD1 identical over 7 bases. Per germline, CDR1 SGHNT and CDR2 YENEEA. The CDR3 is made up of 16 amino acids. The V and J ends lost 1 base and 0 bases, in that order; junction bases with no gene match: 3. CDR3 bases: TGTGCCAGCAGCTTAGCGGGACAGAGCTCCTACAATGAGCAGTTCTTC. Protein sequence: CASSLAGQSSYNEQFF.

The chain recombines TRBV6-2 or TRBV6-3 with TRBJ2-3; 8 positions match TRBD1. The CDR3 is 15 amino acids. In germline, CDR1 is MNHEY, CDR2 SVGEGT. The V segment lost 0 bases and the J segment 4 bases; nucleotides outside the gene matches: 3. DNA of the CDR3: TGTGCCAGCAGTTACTCGACAGGGGTAGCAGATACGCAGTATTTT. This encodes CASSYSTGVADTQYF.

The CDR3 DNA follows: TGTGCCAGCAGCTCCTTGGAGGGACTAGCGGTCTACAATGAGCAGTTCTTC. Translating it yields CASSSLEGLAVYNEQFF. This chain connects TRBV7-2 to TRBJ2-1; the match to TRBD2 covers 11 bases. Trimming cost V 4 bases and J 3 bases; bases outside gene matches: 8. The CDR3 is made up of 17 amino acids. Looked up from germline, CDR1 is SGHTA and CDR2 is FQGNSA.

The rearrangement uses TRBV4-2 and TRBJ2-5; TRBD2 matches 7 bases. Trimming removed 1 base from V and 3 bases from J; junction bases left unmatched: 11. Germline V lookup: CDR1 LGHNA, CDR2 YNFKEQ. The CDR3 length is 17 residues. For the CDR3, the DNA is TGTGCCAGCAGCCAAGGTAGTAGCGCGGGAGCTAAAGAGACCCAGTACTTC. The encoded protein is CASSQGSSAGAKETQYF.

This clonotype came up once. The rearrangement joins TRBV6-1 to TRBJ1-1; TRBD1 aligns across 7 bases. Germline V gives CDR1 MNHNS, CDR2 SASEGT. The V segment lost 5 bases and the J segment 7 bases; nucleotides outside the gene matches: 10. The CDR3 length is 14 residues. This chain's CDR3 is CASSITGDVGEAFF. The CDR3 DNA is TGTGCCAGCAGTATTACAGGGGATGTTGGTGAAGCTTTCTTT.

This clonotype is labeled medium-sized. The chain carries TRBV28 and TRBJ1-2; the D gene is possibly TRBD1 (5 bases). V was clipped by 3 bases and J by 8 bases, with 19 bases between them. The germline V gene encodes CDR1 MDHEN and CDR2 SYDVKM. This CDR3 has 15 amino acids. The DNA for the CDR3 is TGTGCCAGCAGTTTTGTTACGTTACAGTCAGGGGGCTACACCTTC. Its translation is CASSFVTLQSGGYTF.

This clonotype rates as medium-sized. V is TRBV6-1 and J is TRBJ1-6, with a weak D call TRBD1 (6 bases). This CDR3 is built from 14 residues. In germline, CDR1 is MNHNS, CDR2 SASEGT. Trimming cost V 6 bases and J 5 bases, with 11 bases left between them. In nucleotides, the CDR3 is TGTGCCAGCAGAGGGGGTGGGAATAATTCACCCCTCCACTTT. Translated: CASRGGGNNSPLHF.

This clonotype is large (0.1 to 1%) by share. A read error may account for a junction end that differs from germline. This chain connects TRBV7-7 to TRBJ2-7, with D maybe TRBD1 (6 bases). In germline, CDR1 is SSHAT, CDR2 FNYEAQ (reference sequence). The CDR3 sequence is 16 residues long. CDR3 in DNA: TGTGCTAGCAGCTTACCACACAGGGTCGGAGCCTACGAGCAGTACTTC. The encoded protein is CASSLPHRVGAYEQYF.

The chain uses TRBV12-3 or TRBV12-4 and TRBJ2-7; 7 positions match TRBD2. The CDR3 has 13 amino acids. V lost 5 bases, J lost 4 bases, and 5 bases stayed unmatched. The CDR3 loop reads CASSKNSGYEQYF. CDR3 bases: TGTGCCAGCAGTAAGAATAGCGGGTACGAGCAGTACTTC.